This T cell receptor beta chain is from a study of PD-1 blockade in classical Hodgkin lymphoma. Time point here: newly diagnosed, previously untreated cHL patient sample. General study results and limits: Undefined causes, possibly disease activity or prior therapy, underlie the repertoire differences. Diminished baseline TCR diversity has been reported in newly diagnosed patients relative to healthy donors.

In its sample, this clone was seen once. Its specificity is not known. The germline V gene encodes CDR1 SGDLS and CDR2 YYNGEE. CDR3 length equals 13 residues. The germline V and J ends were trimmed by 1 base and 1 base, with 5 bases remaining between them. TCRdb's table, derived via immunoSEQ multiplex PCR, lists solely in-frame clones and lacks some. The table includes some 21,000 clones, approximately 94% detected once. The J gene is TRBJ1-1, the V gene TRBV9; no clear D. The sequence derives from a human donor with classical Hodgkin lymphoma. Sequencing was performed on peripheral blood mononuclear cells (PBMCs). The CDR3 DNA sequence: TGTGCCAGCAGCGTATTGGGGAACACTGAAGCTTTCTTT. It codes for CASSVLGNTEAFF.